The present entry profiles one T cell receptor (beta chain) with its context. The antigen is not known. The sample is drawn from a study of T cells in Graves' hyperthyroidism and ophthalmopathy. Uncontrolled infection, other autoimmune disease, pregnancy or lactation excluded patients. Fresh peripheral blood, about 9.3 ml, yielded the PBMCs. Overall study findings and caveats: The model anticipated ophthalmopathy a median around 6 months pre-onset.

TCR beta CDR3 regions were amplified from RNA transcripts. Initially, a first-round RT-PCR of the TCR CDR3 employed the HTBI primer set. TCRdb re-analysed the multiplex PCR reads in MiXCR, keeping a single row per CDR3 protein. The sample yields 390,000 or so distinct CDR3 sequences, about 15% seen once. This receptor was identified in a man younger than 30 with Graves' ophthalmopathy. Sequenced sample: blood.

Written as DNA, the CDR3 is TGTGCCAGCAGTCAACAGGGATACACTGAAGCTTTCTTT. This translates into CASSQQGYTEAFF. V and J are TRBV6-1 and TRBJ1-1; TRBD1 is a possible D gene (6 bases). Germline loops: CDR1 MNHNS, CDR2 SASEGT. Trimming removed 5 bases from V and 3 bases from J, with 10 bases in between. This CDR3 region has 13 residues.